A single sample is the source of the 15 T cell receptor beta chains below, sequenced in a study of T cells in women clearing cervical HPV infection. Only in-frame clones appear in the TCRdb table, and some are missing; sequencing was by immunoSEQ multiplex PCR. The sample totals approximately 21,000 clones; its top ten clones hold approximately 24%. The sequenced material came from blood buffy coat. Receptor source: a woman between 18 and 70 years old with a cervical HPV16 infection that either progressed to CIN3+ or cleared (not recorded which).

Concerning this clone: The read falls 3 residues short of the CDR3 end, and the missing part is taken from the germline J gene. V usage is TRBV2 and J usage is TRBJ1-5; D unresolved. Germline V gene lookup returns CDR1 SNHLY and CDR2 FYNNEI. V was clipped by 5 bases and J by 4 bases, with 9 bases between them. The CDR3 consists of 13 residues. CDR3 protein: CASSKADNQPQHF. The sequenced CDR3 bases are TGTGCCAGCAGTAAGGCGGATAATCAGCCC.

Notes on this clone: From the germline J gene comes the end of the CDR3, since the read stops 3 residues before it. This chain links TRBV20-1 with TRBJ2-1, with 11 bases fitting TRBD2. Germline-derived CDR1 and CDR2 are DFQATT and SNEGSKA (reference sequence). The CDR3 is 15 residues long. The V and J ends lost 0 bases and 3 bases, in that order; junction bases with no gene match: 1. The sequenced CDR3 bases are TGCAGTGCTAGAGACGGGACTAGCGGCTACAATGAG. It codes for CSARDGTSGYNE. The entire CDR3 reads CSARDGTSGYNEQFF.

A remark on this clone: The sequence runs out 3 residues before the end of the CDR3; the remainder is reconstructed from the germline J gene. The chain couples TRBV29-1 to TRBJ1-2; tentative D call: TRBD1 (6 bases). The germline V gene has CDR1 SQVTM and CDR2 ANQGSEA. Trimming cost V 6 bases and J 3 bases, with 14 bases left between them. The CDR3 is made up of 13 amino acids. The CDR3: CSVGQHPHYGYTF. The sequenced CDR3 bases are TGCAGCGTAGGACAGCACCCCCACTATGGC.

About this clone: The read ends 3 residues before the CDR3 terminus; that terminus is restored from the germline J gene. V gene TRBV20-1 combines with J gene TRBJ1-3; TRBD1 is a possible D gene (6 bases). Deletions cut 6 bases from V and 0 bases from J, with 12 bases between. The CDR3 runs to 14 residues. The germline gives CDR1 DFQATT, CDR2 SNEGSKA (reference sequence). The sequenced CDR3 bases are TGCAGTGCACAGGGAGTGTTCTCTGGAAACACC. This gives the protein CSAQGVFSGNT. The whole CDR3 protein reads CSAQGVFSGNTIYF.

About this clone itself: The read is 3 residues too short to cover the CDR3 end, so that end is filled in from the germline J gene. This rearrangement joins TRBV19 to TRBJ2-5; 7 bases line up with TRBD2. Trimming removed 3 bases from V and 3 bases from J; junction bases left unmatched: 4. Germline assignment: CDR1 LNHDA and CDR2 SQIVND (reference sequence). The CDR3 covers 14 residues. The CDR3 loop is CASSIGTNEETQYF. The sequenced part of the CDR3 DNA is TGTGCCAGTAGTATTGGGACTAACGAAGAGACC.

About this clone itself: Read data end 3 residues before the CDR3 end; the end is taken from the germline J gene. The chain links TRBV7-6 to TRBJ2-1; 8 nucleotides agree with TRBD2. Unmatched junction bases numbered 3, after V lost 2 bases and J lost 0 bases. The length of the CDR3 is 16 residues. Germline V gene sequence: CDR1 SGHVS, CDR2 FNYEAQ. CDR3 loop: CASSLLLAGSYNEQFF. CDR3 DNA, as far as it was read: TGTGCCAGCAGCTTACTTCTAGCGGGCTCCTACAATGAG.

Notes on this clone: The read ends 3 residues before the CDR3 terminus; that terminus is restored from the germline J gene. The rearrangement joins TRBV28 to TRBJ1-2; D is perhaps TRBD1 (6 bases). Germline CDR1 MDHEN, CDR2 SYDVKM. The V gene lost 3 bases and the J gene lost 6 bases, with 11 bases spanning the gap. The CDR3 is 13 residues long. The CDR3 bases that were read are TGTGCCAGCAGTTTGTTACAGGGTGATGGC. Its protein is CASSLLQGDG. The whole CDR3 is CASSLLQGDGYTF.

Turning to this clone: From the germline J gene comes the end of the CDR3, since the read stops 3 residues before it. Other DNA sequences in the sample encode the same CDR3. The chain is built from TRBV18 and TRBJ1-3, with 7 positions matching TRBD1. The germline gives CDR1 KGHSH, CDR2 LQKENI. CDR3 length equals 14 residues. J gave up 6 bases and V 3 bases, and 5 bases lay outside the gene matches. The CDR3 spells CASSPPGQKNTIYF. The part of the CDR3 DNA that was read is TGTGCCAGCTCACCTCCGGGACAGAAAAACACC.

For this clone: The CDR3 end lies 3 residues beyond the end of the read and is filled in from the germline J gene. The chain joins TRBV6-1 to TRBJ1-2; D might be TRBD1 (5 bases). The CDR3 is 13 residues long. Deletions cut 3 bases from V and 6 bases from J, with 11 bases between. From germline, CDR1 is MNHNS and CDR2 SASEGT. The CDR3 loop is CASSDQGRDGYTF. CDR3 DNA (partial): TGTGCCAGCAGTGATCAGGGCAGGGATGGC.

As concerns this clone: With the read ending 3 residues before the CDR3 end, the germline J gene is used to fill in that end. This chain joins TRBV20-1 and TRBJ2-3, with 11 bases matching TRBD1. The CDR3 length is 13 residues. Germline V lookup: CDR1 DFQATT, CDR2 SNEGSKA (reference sequence). J gave up 3 bases and V 5 bases, and 1 base lay outside the gene matches. The part of the CDR3 DNA that was read is TGCAGTGCTGGGACAGGGGGTACAGATACG. Translated, it gives CSAGTGGTDT. The full-length CDR3 reads as CSAGTGGTDTQYF.

The CDR3 DNA, read in part, is TGCGCCAGCAGCCAGGGCAGACAGGCAACTAATGAAAAA. This gives the protein CASSQGRQATNEK. The complete CDR3 reads CASSQGRQATNEKLFF. The chain carries TRBV4-1 and TRBJ1-4, with D maybe TRBD1 (6 bases). The read terminates 3 residues ahead of where the CDR3 ends, so the germline J gene completes it. This CDR3 is 16 amino acids long. Trimming stripped 3 bases from V and 0 bases from J, with 11 bases between. Germline CDR1 is MGHRA and CDR2 is YSYEKL.

A note on this clone: One end of the junction varies from germline; a read error may be responsible. The CDR3 end is not reached by the read, which stops 3 residues before it; the germline J gene fills it in. The V and J genes are TRBV7-7 and TRBJ2-3; TRBD2 matches at 9 bases. The CDR3 runs 15 residues. The germline V gene has CDR1 SSHAT and CDR2 FNYEAQ (reference sequence). The sequenced part of the CDR3 DNA is TGTGCTAGCAGCCCGTTAGCGGGAGCATCAGATACG. It translates to CASSPLAGASDT. In full, the CDR3 is CASSPLAGASDTQYF.

As regards this clone: Coverage ceases 3 residues before the CDR3 finishes, and the germline J gene fills in the end. V and J are TRBV2 and TRBJ1-6; possible D gene TRBD1, 5 bases. CDR1 is SNHLY and CDR2 is FYNNEI in the germline V gene. The CDR3 runs 15 residues. V lost 3 bases and J 5 bases, leaving 11 bases between the germline ends. Here the CDR3 reads CASSDWTKNNSPLHF. The DNA read from the CDR3 is TGTGCCAGCAGTGATTGGACAAAGAATAATTCACCC. The full variable domain, in which reference TRBV2 and TRBJ1-6 provide the parts outside the CDR3, is EPEVTQTPSHQVTQMGQEVILRCVPISNHLYFYWYRQILGQKVEFLVSFYNNEISEKSEIFDDQFSVERPDGSNFTLKIRSTKLEDSAMYFCASSDWTKNNSPLHFGNGTRLTVT.

Notes on this clone: The read comes to an end 3 residues before the CDR3 does, leaving the germline J gene to fill in the end. The chain employs TRBV7-6 and TRBJ1-1; D gene unclear. The CDR3 spans 17 residues. Germline V lookup: CDR1 SGHVS, CDR2 FNYEAQ. The CDR3 protein is CASSLVGISGSGETAFF. The sequenced part of the CDR3 DNA is TGTGCCAGCAGCTTAGTGGGGATTAGCGGGAGCGGAGAGACA.

Of note for this clone: Sequencing ends 3 residues short of the CDR3 end; the germline J gene provides the rest. The V call is TRBV4-1, the J call TRBJ2-7, with 7 bases matching TRBD1. From germline, CDR1 is MGHRA and CDR2 YSYEKL. This CDR3 contains 16 residues. The ends lost 4 bases at V and 0 bases at J; junction bases unmatched: 9. CDR3 bases read: TGCGCCAGCAGCCTACTTTCTGGGACAGACTCCTACGAG. Translated, it gives CASSLLSGTDSYE. The whole CDR3 protein reads CASSLLSGTDSYEQYF.